These 24 T cell receptor beta chains share one sample of origin, sequenced in a study of response to subunit inactivated influenza vaccine. TCRdb passed the RT-PCR reads through MiXCR, listing each CDR3 protein once. The repertoire holds about 540,000 distinct CDR3 sequences, with approximately 22% as singletons. The same sample was also studied in work on T cells expressing NK-cell markers. This second study says: UMIs were included in TCR beta cDNA generated by 5'RACE template switching.

The sequenced sample was CD4+ T cells sorted from PBMCs, obtained about 13 days after vaccination. The receptors stem from a man between 45 and 60 years old who received an inactivated influenza vaccine.

This clonotype was seen only a few times. This chain uses TRBV3-1 with TRBJ2-5; D not resolved. The CDR3 has 14 amino acids. Germline CDR1 reads LGHDT; CDR2 reads YNNKEL (reference sequence). With 1 base removed from V and 4 bases from J, the gap between germline ends came to 10 bases. CDR3 protein: CASSQGAVTETQYF. CDR3 nucleotide sequence: TGTGCCAGCAGCCAAGGTGCAGTGACAGAGACCCAGTACTTC.

This clonotype was counted between two and nine times. The V call is TRBV6-1, the J call TRBJ2-5, with 8 nucleotides matching TRBD1. V shed 8 bases and J 3 bases; nucleotides not matched to a gene: 11. This CDR3 spans 15 amino acids. Germline V gene data show CDR1 as MNHNS and CDR2 as SASEGT. The CDR3: CASPESDRDEETQYF. In DNA form, the CDR3 reads TGTGCCAGCCCCGAATCGGACAGGGATGAAGAGACCCAGTACTTC.

The chain links TRBV18 to TRBJ2-1; tentatively, D is TRBD2 (7 bases). V shed 1 base and J shed 4 bases, with 17 bases lying between them. CDR3 length: 17 amino acids. The germline CDR1 and CDR2 sequences are KGHSH and LQKENI. CDR3 DNA sequence: TGTGCCAGCTCACCACGGGCGGGGGCCTTTTCGTACAATGAGCAGTTCTTC. Amino acid sequence: CASSPRAGAFSYNEQFF.

The chain couples TRBV7-2 to TRBJ1-1; D might be TRBD1 (5 bases). Germline CDR1 and CDR2: SGHTA and FQGNSA. Trimming pared 5 bases from V and 0 bases from J, leaving 10 bases between. This CDR3 has 14 amino acids. DNA for the CDR3: TGTGCCAGCAGCCGCGGACAAGTGAACACTGAAGCTTTCTTT. This translates into CASSRGQVNTEAFF.

This chain joins TRBV7-6 and TRBJ2-3; D possibly matches TRBD1 or TRBD2 (5 bases each). The CDR3 extends over 16 amino acids. The germline V and J ends were trimmed by 5 bases and 4 bases, with 19 bases remaining between them. Germline V lookup: CDR1 SGHVS, CDR2 FNYEAQ. The DNA of the CDR3 is TGTGCCAGCAGCCTCAGGGATGGCGGGCGACCAGATACGCAGTATTTT. Encoded protein: CASSLRDGGRPDTQYF.

This clonotype was seen more than once but under ten times. The chain has TRBV24-1 and TRBJ2-5; no clear D. V was shortened by 0 bases and J by 0 bases, with 7 bases between the two germline ends. Germline CDR1 is KGHDR and CDR2 is SFDVKD. CDR3 length: 15 amino acids. The CDR3 loop is CATSDLQGNQETQYF. CDR3 nucleotide sequence: TGTGCCACCAGTGATTTGCAAGGGAACCAAGAGACCCAGTACTTC.

This clonotype was observed a handful of times. The V and J genes are TRBV7-8 and TRBJ2-1; 7 bases fit TRBD1. Germline V lookup: CDR1 SGHVS, CDR2 FQNEAQ. The CDR3 consists of 13 residues. Trimming cost V 5 bases and J 4 bases; bases outside gene matches: 2. CDR3 coding DNA: TGTGCCAGCAGCGACAGGGTGTACAATGAGCAGTTCTTC. Its translation is CASSDRVYNEQFF.

This clonotype was detected only a few times. The chain recombines TRBV15 with TRBJ2-2; D gene unclear. This CDR3 has 17 residues. The germline CDR1 and CDR2 sequences are LNHNV and YYDKDF (reference sequence). The V end was cut by 0 bases, the J end by 3 bases, with 14 bases between. The CDR3 protein is CATSRDRLSSYTGELFF. The CDR3, as DNA: TGTGCCACCAGCAGAGATAGGTTGTCGAGCTACACCGGGGAGCTGTTTTTT.

This clonotype was seen many times. The J gene is TRBJ1-2, the V gene TRBV7-9; no clear D. Germline V gene lookup returns CDR1 SEHNR and CDR2 FQNEAQ (reference sequence). CDR3 size: 11 residues. Trimming pared 6 bases from V and 4 bases from J, leaving 6 bases between. The CDR3 DNA is TGTGCCAGCAGGCCGTTCTATGGCTACACCTTC. It yields the protein CASRPFYGYTF. The full variable domain, rest sourced from reference TRBV7-9 and TRBJ1-2, is DTGVSQNPRHKITKRGQNVTFRCDPISEHNRLYWYRQTLGQGPEFLTYFQNEAQLEKSRLLSDRFSAERPKGSFSTLEIQRTEQGDSAMYLCASRPFYGYTFGSGTRLTVV.

This clonotype was seen a few times. The chain uses TRBV5-1 and TRBJ2-2; 7 nucleotides align to TRBD1. The CDR3 is made up of 16 amino acids. The V segment lost 4 bases and the J segment 0 bases; nucleotides outside the gene matches: 6. Germline V lookup: CDR1 SGHRS, CDR2 YFSETQ. DNA for the CDR3: TGCGCCAGCAGCGACCGACAGGGATCGAACACCGGGGAGCTGTTTTTT. Amino acids: CASSDRQGSNTGELFF.

The V gene is TRBV20-1, the J gene TRBJ2-5; possibly TRBD1 or TRBD2 for D (5 bases each). Trimming removed 3 bases at V and 14 bases at J, with 22 bases between. Germline V lookup: CDR1 DFQATT, CDR2 SNEGSKA (reference sequence). The length of the CDR3 is 13 residues. DNA for the CDR3: TGCAGTGCTAGGCCTGCCACCGGGACCTCCCTCTACTTC. The encoded protein is CSARPATGTSLYF.

In its sample, this clonotype was seen a few times. The chain links TRBV7-2 to TRBJ2-5; TRBD1 agrees at 7 bases. Trimming at V came to 5 bases and at J to 5 bases, leaving 2 bases not matched to a gene. This CDR3 is built from 12 residues. CDR1 is SGHTA and CDR2 is FQGNSA in the germline V gene. CDR3 protein: CASSGTVETQYF. The CDR3 DNA reads TGTGCCAGCAGCGGGACAGTGGAGACCCAGTACTTC.

This clonotype was seen a handful of times. The chain has TRBV10-3 and TRBJ2-5, with D unresolved. V dropped 4 bases and J dropped 2 bases, with 23 bases sitting between them. Germline CDR1 and CDR2: ENHRY and SYGVKD. The CDR3 has 18 amino acids. CDR3 nucleotides: TGTGCCATCAGTGCCCATCCCACACAGTCACATCGACAAGAGACCCAGTACTTC. As protein: CAISAHPTQSHRQETQYF.

There are many counts of this clonotype. The CDR3 DNA is TGCGCCAGCAGCCAAGATAGGCGGTTGAAAACTCGGGTCTATAGCAATCAGCCCCAGCATTTT. Its protein is CASSQDRRLKTRVYSNQPQHF. The rearrangement joins TRBV4-1 to TRBJ1-5; unclear D gene. The germline V gene encodes CDR1 MGHRA and CDR2 YSYEKL. CDR3 size: 21 residues. V was pared by 0 bases and J by 0 bases, with 24 bases between.

This chain connects TRBV15 to TRBJ1-4; D remains ambiguous. The CDR3 has 15 residues. Per the germline V gene, CDR1 is LNHNV and CDR2 is YYDKDF (reference sequence). Trimming removed 3 bases from V and 0 bases from J, with 8 bases in between. CDR3 region: CATSRKFATNEKLFF. In nucleotides, the CDR3 is TGTGCCACCAGCAGGAAATTTGCAACTAATGAAAAACTGTTTTTT.

This clonotype was detected a few times. The V gene is TRBV4-2, the J gene TRBJ2-3; D remains ambiguous. Germline CDR1 reads LGHNA; CDR2 reads YNFKEQ. The CDR3 spans 13 residues. The V gene lost 3 bases and the J gene lost 1 base, with 5 bases spanning the gap. The CDR3 DNA is TGTGCCAGCAGCCACACTCGCACAGATACGCAGTATTTT. Its translation: CASSHTRTDTQYF.

This clonotype was recorded many times. The V gene is TRBV7-6, the J gene TRBJ2-3; D unresolved. In germline, CDR1 is SGHVS, CDR2 FNYEAQ. The CDR3 sequence is 13 residues long. Trimming left V 8 bases short and J 3 bases short, with 12 bases between. The CDR3 DNA sequence: TGTGCCAGCTCTAGTGGTATTACAGATACGCAGTATTTT. It specifies CASSSGITDTQYF.

The V call is TRBV14, the J call TRBJ2-2; tentatively, D is TRBD1 (5 bases). This CDR3 has 14 amino acids. Trimming shortened V by 4 bases and J by 4 bases, and 10 bases separated the two germline ends. Germline V CDR1 and CDR2: SGHDN, FVKESK. CDR3 coding DNA: TGTGCCAGCAGCCCCCCAGGGTTCACCGGGGAGCTGTTTTTT. The encoded protein is CASSPPGFTGELFF.

V is TRBV29-1 and J is TRBJ2-1; possible D gene TRBD1, 5 bases. The CDR3 has 13 amino acids. With 2 bases removed from V and 3 bases from J, the gap between germline ends came to 8 bases. CDR1 and CDR2 (germline): SQVTM, ANQGSEA. The CDR3 coding sequence is TGCAGCGTTGAATTCAGGGTCTACAATGAGCAGTTCTTC. Protein product: CSVEFRVYNEQFF.

This chain links TRBV5-5 with TRBJ1-4; D ambiguous. Germline V gives CDR1 SGHKS, CDR2 YYEKEE (reference sequence). There are 16 residues in the CDR3. Trimming left V 0 bases short and J 3 bases short, with 12 bases between. The CDR3 coding sequence is TGTGCCAGCAGCTTGGCCAGGTTTGGAGCTAATGAAAAACTGTTTTTT. Residues: CASSLARFGANEKLFF.

The chain recombines TRBV6-6 with TRBJ2-5; D might be TRBD1 or TRBD2, each matching 5 bases. CDR3 length equals 13 residues. V was cut by 5 bases and J by 5 bases, with 12 bases left in between. Per the germline V gene, CDR1 is MNHNY and CDR2 is SVGAGI (reference sequence). The CDR3 DNA sequence: TGTGCCAGCAGTCCCTTAGGGACGGAGACCCAGTACTTC. Translated: CASSPLGTETQYF.

The chain is built from TRBV14 and TRBJ2-1; 14 positions agree with TRBD2. The trim removed 5 bases at V and 6 bases at J, leaving 9 bases unmatched. The CDR3 spans 17 residues. Germline-derived CDR1 and CDR2 are SGHDN and FVKESK. CDR3 bases: TGTGCCAGCAGCTCAGGGACTAGCGGGAGTTGGCCCAATGAGCAGTTCTTC. Protein sequence: CASSSGTSGSWPNEQFF.

This clonotype was detected only a few times. The chain has TRBV29-1 and TRBJ1-5, with D hard to call. V gave up 3 bases and J gave up 2 bases, with 8 bases separating them. The CDR3 spans 13 residues. Germline lookup yields CDR1 SQVTM and CDR2 ANQGSEA. CDR3 protein: CSVDLGGNQPQHF. CDR3 coding DNA: TGCAGCGTTGATCTCGGGGGCAATCAGCCCCAGCATTTT.

This chain uses TRBV30 with TRBJ2-3; D possibly corresponds to TRBD2 (6 bases). Germline CDR1 is GTSNPN and CDR2 is SVGIG (reference sequence). The CDR3 is 13 amino acids. V gave up 1 base and J gave up 5 bases, with 10 bases separating them. As DNA, the CDR3 is TGTGCCTGGAGTGGGGGAGCGGGAGATACGCAGTATTTT. This sequence encodes CAWSGGAGDTQYF.